In this sample, the clone carrying this T cell receptor (beta chain) turned up many times. The data are from a study of T cells in Graves' hyperthyroidism and ophthalmopathy. Authors of the study amplified TCR beta CDR3 regions from RNA transcripts. Primed by the HTBI set, a first-round RT-PCR was run on the TCR CDR3. TCRdb itself ran the multiplex PCR reads through MiXCR, one entry per CDR3 protein. In the table there are under 350,000 distinct CDR3 sequences, approximately 15% of which are singletons. The sequence was obtained from a woman between 35 and 50 years old with Graves' hyperthyroidism. The material sequenced was blood.

CDR3 sequence reads: CASTPGAGELFF. The CDR3 DNA sequence: TGTGCCAGCACTCCGGGGGCCGGGGAGCTGTTTTTT. The V call is TRBV6-1, the J call TRBJ2-2; D is perhaps TRBD2 (6 bases). Germline assignment: CDR1 MNHNS and CDR2 SASEGT. CDR3 length: 12 amino acids. Trimming cost V 7 bases and J 6 bases, with 9 bases left between them.